The 31 T cell receptor beta chains given below trace back to one sample, sequenced in a study of cytomegalovirus exposure and HLA in healthy donors. The PCR used 60 Vbeta and 13 Jbeta primers. Clones were sequenced by immunoSEQ multiplex PCR, and TCRdb holds only the in-frame ones, with some missing. The profile shows 95,000 to 110,000 clones, 65% to 85% of them singletons. The material sequenced was PBMCs. The source is a man between 45 and 60 years old in good health and CMV-seropositive.

A few counts support this clone. V gene TRBV5-5 combines with J gene TRBJ2-3, with D tentatively TRBD1 (6 bases). V shed 5 bases and J shed 4 bases, with 11 bases lying between them. CDR3 length equals 13 residues. The germline CDR1 and CDR2 sequences are SGHKS and YYEKEE (reference sequence). CDR3 region: CASSYRVSDTQYF. CDR3 coding DNA: TGTGCCAGCAGTTACAGGGTGTCAGATACGCAGTATTTT.

The CDR3 is CASSPSRAGQGREKLFF. The CDR3 DNA is TGTGCCAGCTCACCATCAAGGGCAGGACAGGGTCGTGAAAAACTGTTTTTT. This rearrangement joins TRBV18 to TRBJ1-4; 8 bases align to TRBD1. CDR1 is KGHSH, CDR2 LQKENI, per germline. This CDR3 has 17 residues. The V gene end was trimmed by 2 bases and the J gene end by 7 bases; junction bases not matched to a gene: 12. Variable domain in full (rest from reference TRBV18 and TRBJ1-4): NAGVMQNPRHLVRRRGQEARLRCSPMKGHSHVYWYRQLPEEGLKFMVYLQKENIIDESGMPKERFSAEFPKEGPSILRIQQVVRGDSAAYFCASSPSRAGQGREKLFFGSGTQLSVL.

This clone was seen only a few times. V and J are TRBV7-9 and TRBJ2-7; maybe TRBD2 (6 bases). Germline V gene data show CDR1 as SEHNR and CDR2 as FQNEAQ (reference sequence). This CDR3 contains 11 residues. V lost 2 bases to trimming and J lost 9 bases, with 8 bases between them. The DNA for the CDR3 is TGTGCCAGCAGCTTAAAGGGACTGCAGTACTTC. This encodes CASSLKGLQYF.

The J gene is TRBJ2-5, the V gene TRBV9; no clear D. V was shortened by 0 bases and J by 5 bases, with 8 bases between the two germline ends. The CDR3 has 13 amino acids. The germline V gene encodes CDR1 SGDLS and CDR2 YYNGEE. CDR3 in amino acids: CASSVAPLETQYF. The CDR3 DNA sequence: TGTGCCAGCAGCGTAGCTCCTCTGGAGACCCAGTACTTC.

The sample holds a few counts of this clone. The CDR3: CASSERLAGGREQYF. The CDR3, as DNA: TGTGCCAGCAGTGAACGGCTAGCGGGAGGGCGCGAGCAGTACTTC. The rearrangement uses TRBV2 and TRBJ2-7; 12 bases fit TRBD2. Germline V gene lookup returns CDR1 SNHLY and CDR2 FYNNEI. V shed 2 bases and J 6 bases; nucleotides not matched to a gene: 5. The CDR3 spans 15 residues.

Regarding this clone: The same CDR3 is also encoded by other DNA sequences in this sample. This chain uses TRBV5-1 with TRBJ2-3, with TRBD1 matching 9 bases. The germline gives CDR1 SGHRS, CDR2 YFSETQ. V was clipped by 4 bases and J by 2 bases; unmatched bases: 5. The CDR3 contains 15 residues. The CDR3 loop is CASSLQGANTDTQYF. The CDR3 DNA follows: TGCGCCAGCAGCCTACAGGGGGCGAACACAGATACGCAGTATTTT.

The gene calls are TRBV28 and TRBJ2-3; D perhaps matches TRBD2 (6 bases). CDR1 and CDR2 from the germline V gene are MDHEN and SYDVKM. This CDR3 has 15 residues. V dropped 3 bases and J dropped 2 bases, with 12 bases sitting between them. CDR3 sequence (DNA): TGTGCCAGCAGTTTTCGCGGGATACACACAGATACGCAGTATTTT. Protein product: CASSFRGIHTDTQYF.

The chain recombines TRBV19 with TRBJ1-5; D possibly corresponds to TRBD1 (5 bases). Germline lookup yields CDR1 LNHDA and CDR2 SQIVND (reference sequence). This CDR3 comprises 16 residues. Trimming cost V 10 bases and J 1 base, with 20 bases left between them. The CDR3 DNA reads as TGTGCCACCGAAAACGGAGGGGCAGGGAGCAATCAGCCCCAGCATTTT. This gives the protein CATENGGAGSNQPQHF.

V gene TRBV4-2 combines with J gene TRBJ2-7; the D is unclear. CDR3 length: 13 residues. Germline values: CDR1 LGHNA, CDR2 YNFKEQ. V dropped 0 bases and J dropped 2 bases, with 5 bases sitting between them. CDR3 DNA: TGTGCCAGCAGCCAAGAAAAGCCCTACGAGCAGTACTTC. Protein product: CASSQEKPYEQYF.

This clone was found once. The chain links TRBV7-9 to TRBJ2-7, with 9 bases matching TRBD1. Unmatched junction bases numbered 11, after V lost 4 bases and J lost 4 bases. CDR3 length equals 16 residues. Germline CDR1 is SEHNR and CDR2 is FQNEAQ (reference sequence). This chain's CDR3 is CASSSTGGQGVYEQYF. Here the CDR3 DNA reads TGTGCCAGCAGCTCAACAGGGGGCCAGGGCGTTTACGAGCAGTACTTC.

The rearrangement uses TRBV28 and TRBJ2-4; 7 positions agree with TRBD2. The CDR3 has 18 residues. The trim removed 2 bases at V and 0 bases at J, leaving 10 bases unmatched. Looked up from germline, CDR1 is MDHEN and CDR2 is SYDVKM. In nucleotides, the CDR3 is TGTGCCAGCAGTTTAGGCGCTCCTAGCGGAATAGCCAAAAACATTCAGTACTTC. Its protein is CASSLGAPSGIAKNIQYF.

This rearrangement joins TRBV9 to TRBJ1-1; tentative D call: TRBD1 (6 bases). Trimming cost V 4 bases and J 5 bases, with 15 bases left between them. This CDR3 is built from 14 residues. CDR1 is SGDLS and CDR2 is YYNGEE in the germline V gene. The CDR3 here is CASSPPQGWTEAFF. Here the CDR3 DNA reads TGTGCCAGCAGCCCCCCACAGGGTTGGACTGAAGCTTTCTTT.

The J gene is TRBJ1-2, the V gene TRBV4-2, with D maybe TRBD1 (6 bases). Germline V CDR1 and CDR2: LGHNA, YNFKEQ. CDR3 length equals 15 residues. With 4 bases removed from V and 0 bases from J, the gap between germline ends came to 12 bases. CDR3 nucleotide sequence: TGTGCCAGCAGCCCGACAGGTGATACTAACTATGGCTACACCTTC. This gives the protein CASSPTGDTNYGYTF.

The chain couples TRBV7-6 to TRBJ2-2, with 10 nucleotides matching TRBD2. V trimming: 5 bases; J trimming: 4 bases; junction bases outside the gene matches: 16. This CDR3 is built from 19 residues. Looked up from germline, CDR1 is SGHVS and CDR2 is FNYEAQ. The CDR3 coding sequence is TGTGCCAGCAGCCCCCTCACACAACAGCGGGAGGGCCTCACCGGGGAGCTGTTTTTT. This gives the protein CASSPLTQQREGLTGELFF.

The V call is TRBV20-1, the J call TRBJ2-5, with D possibly TRBD2 on 6 matching bases. V was clipped by 6 bases and J by 5 bases, with 10 bases between them. The CDR3 length is 11 residues. The V gene's germline CDR1 is DFQATT and CDR2 SNEGSKA (reference sequence). CDR3 sequence reads: CSAPAGETQYF. CDR3 bases: TGCAGTGCCCCGGCGGGGGAGACCCAGTACTTC.

This chain links TRBV28 with TRBJ1-2, with 7 bases aligning to TRBD1. After removal of 2 bases from V and 2 bases from J, the junction contained 2 bases not matched to a gene. Germline values: CDR1 MDHEN, CDR2 SYDVKM. CDR3 length: 14 amino acids. This CDR3 is CASSLGQANYGYTF. CDR3 DNA sequence: TGTGCCAGCAGTTTAGGACAGGCGAACTATGGCTACACCTTC.

V is TRBV6-1 and J is TRBJ1-1; D remains unclear. In germline, CDR1 is MNHNS, CDR2 SASEGT. The CDR3 is made up of 11 amino acids. V was pared by 3 bases and J by 8 bases, with 7 bases between. CDR3 protein: CASSDTQEAFF. The CDR3 region has the DNA TGTGCCAGCAGTGATACACAGGAAGCTTTCTTT.

The sample holds a few counts of this clone. The chain recombines TRBV18 with TRBJ2-7; weak D call: TRBD2 (6 bases). The CDR3 is 15 residues long. V dropped 3 bases and J dropped 3 bases, with 15 bases sitting between them. Germline V gene sequence: CDR1 KGHSH, CDR2 LQKENI. The CDR3 bases are TGTGCCAGCTCACCGATCGGGGGTTTTAACTACGAGCAGTACTTC. Protein: CASSPIGGFNYEQYF.

This clone was seen once. Other DNA sequences in the sample encode the same CDR3. The chain combines TRBV14 with TRBJ1-5; D gene unclear. Trimming removed 4 bases from V and 5 bases from J, with 12 bases in between. CDR3 length: 14 amino acids. Germline V gene data show CDR1 as SGHDN and CDR2 as FVKESK. CDR3 nucleotides: TGTGCCAGCAGCCCCCGCGTTCAAGATCAGCCCCAGCATTTT. Protein sequence: CASSPRVQDQPQHF.

V gene TRBV9 combines with J gene TRBJ2-1; 9 nucleotides align to TRBD2. The CDR3 totals 16 residues. Germline assignment: CDR1 SGDLS and CDR2 YYNGEE. V lost 2 bases, J lost 2 bases, and 5 bases stayed unmatched. The CDR3 reads CASSVQREEPYNEQFF. The CDR3 region has the DNA TGTGCCAGCAGCGTCCAGCGGGAGGAGCCCTACAATGAGCAGTTCTTC.

The J gene is TRBJ2-3, the V gene TRBV2, with D perhaps matching TRBD2 (5 bases). V lost 8 bases and J lost 0, with 18 bases in between. Germline V gene data show CDR1 as SNHLY and CDR2 as FYNNEI. The CDR3 loop spans 16 amino acids. Here the CDR3 reads CASGSLSGSSTDTQYF. The CDR3 coding sequence is TGTGCCAGCGGCTCCTTAAGCGGATCTAGCACAGATACGCAGTATTTT.

The gene calls are TRBV6-5 and TRBJ1-4; 7 positions agree with TRBD1. From germline, CDR1 is MNHEY and CDR2 SVGAGI. Trimming cost V 5 bases and J 3 bases; bases outside gene matches: 3. The CDR3 runs 14 residues. The DNA of the CDR3 is TGTGCCAGCAGTACAGGGGAACCTAATGAAAAACTGTTTTTT. This sequence encodes CASSTGEPNEKLFF.

V usage is TRBV6-5 and J usage is TRBJ2-2; weak D call: TRBD1 (5 bases). CDR1 MNHEY and CDR2 SVGAGI come from the germline V gene. Trimming stripped 2 bases from V and 7 bases from J, with 11 bases between. This CDR3 comprises 14 residues. Written as DNA, the CDR3 is TGTGCCAGCAGTTACCTCAGGGCTATCGGGGAGCTGTTTTTT. Its translation: CASSYLRAIGELFF.

This clone came up once. The chain is built from TRBV5-6 and TRBJ1-1; D remains ambiguous. The germline CDR1 and CDR2 sequences are SGHDT and YYEEEE. CDR3 size: 12 residues. The V end was cut by 6 bases, the J end by 1 base, with 7 bases between. This chain's CDR3 is CASTSGNTEAFF. In nucleotides, the CDR3 is TGTGCCAGCACTTCCGGGAACACTGAAGCTTTCTTT.

V and J are TRBV7-2 and TRBJ2-3, with 10 bases aligning to TRBD1. This CDR3 comprises 12 residues. V was pared by 5 bases and J by 12 bases, with 5 bases of the junction left unmatched. The germline V gene encodes CDR1 SGHTA and CDR2 FQGNSA. This chain's CDR3 is CASSPGTGVQYF. In DNA, the CDR3 is TGTGCCAGCAGCCCCGGGACAGGGGTTCAGTATTTT.

This clone was observed a handful of times. The V gene is TRBV5-5, the J gene TRBJ2-1; D may be TRBD1 (6 bases). Trimming cost V 4 bases and J 4 bases, with 12 bases left between them. The germline gives CDR1 SGHKS, CDR2 YYEKEE (reference sequence). The CDR3 sequence is 14 residues long. CDR3 DNA: TGTGCCAGCAGCCTAGGGACACTTTACAATGAGCAGTTCTTC. It codes for CASSLGTLYNEQFF.

The chain carries TRBV19 and TRBJ2-1; 10 bases are a match to TRBD2. In germline, CDR1 is LNHDA, CDR2 SQIVND (reference sequence). V was pared by 5 bases and J by 4 bases, with 2 bases of the junction left unmatched. This CDR3 is 14 amino acids long. CDR3: CASSVLAGYNEQFF. The CDR3, as DNA: TGTGCCAGTAGTGTACTAGCGGGGTACAATGAGCAGTTCTTC. Filled out from reference TRBV19 and TRBJ2-1, the complete variable domain reads DGGITQSPKYLFRKEGQNVTLSCEQNLNHDAMYWYRQDPGQGLRLIYYSQIVNDFQKGDIAEGYSVSREKKESFPLTVTSAQKNPTAFYLCASSVLAGYNEQFFGPGTRLTVL.

The V gene is TRBV5-4, the J gene TRBJ2-7; 9 bases are shared with TRBD1. V shed 2 bases, J shed 3 bases, and the junction held 6 bases outside the gene matches. The CDR3 has 15 amino acids. CDR1 SGHNT and CDR2 YYREEE come from the germline V gene (reference sequence). The CDR3 DNA is TGTGCCAGCAGCTTCAGGGGACAGGGCGGCTACGAGCAGTACTTC. Amino acids: CASSFRGQGGYEQYF.

The V call is TRBV5-1, the J call TRBJ2-3, with 8 bases matching TRBD1. The ends lost 6 bases at V and 4 bases at J; junction bases unmatched: 7. The germline CDR1 and CDR2 sequences are SGHRS and YFSETQ. The CDR3 length is 14 residues. In DNA, the CDR3 is TGCGCCAGCACACCGGGACAGGCCGCAGATACGCAGTATTTT. Translating it yields CASTPGQAADTQYF.

V is TRBV7-2 and J is TRBJ2-7; no reliable D call. This CDR3 comprises 14 residues. Trimming removed 1 base at V and 4 bases at J, with 11 bases between. Germline CDR1 reads SGHTA; CDR2 reads FQGNSA. The CDR3 DNA reads TGTGCCAGCAGCTTAGGAGTCTATAGATACGAGCAGTACTTC. This encodes CASSLGVYRYEQYF.

This chain connects TRBV6-6 to TRBJ1-2; 7 bases fit TRBD1. V lost 5 bases and J lost 4; bases outside the gene matches: 7. The CDR3 totals 14 residues. Germline V gene lookup returns CDR1 MNHNY and CDR2 SVGAGI (reference sequence). The CDR3 sequence: CASSTNDRVYGYTF. As DNA, the CDR3 is TGTGCCAGCAGTACCAATGACAGGGTCTATGGCTACACCTTC.